These 25 T cell receptor beta chains were all obtained from the same sample, sequenced in a study of control samples from healthy donors and cancer patients. Libraries were prepared by immunoSEQ multiplex PCR; TCRdb keeps only in-frame clonotypes and omits some of them. This sample has 150,000 to 200,000 clones, with about 87% found just once. Sequencing was carried out using blood. The source is a man younger than 40 in good health.

This clone appeared a few times. The V gene is TRBV5-4, the J gene TRBJ2-5, with D perhaps TRBD1 or TRBD2 (5 bases each). The CDR3 has 15 amino acids. Germline values: CDR1 SGHNT, CDR2 YYREEE (reference sequence). The V gene lost 5 bases and the J gene lost 5 bases, with 19 bases spanning the gap. CDR3 residues: CASSRTGGSWETQYF. The CDR3 nucleotides read TGTGCCAGCAGTCGTACAGGAGGCTCTTGGGAGACCCAGTACTTC.

The gene calls are TRBV25-1 and TRBJ2-7; D unresolved. There are 12 residues in the CDR3. V was shortened by 9 bases and J by 3 bases, with 12 bases between the two germline ends. Germline V gene lookup returns CDR1 MGHDK and CDR2 SYGVNS. The CDR3 protein is CASGVGNYEQYF. As DNA, the CDR3 is TGTGCCAGTGGAGTAGGGAACTACGAGCAGTACTTC.

The chain couples TRBV6-5 to TRBJ2-1, with D tentatively TRBD1 (6 bases). Germline values: CDR1 MNHEY, CDR2 SVGAGI. The CDR3 is made up of 15 amino acids. V lost 7 bases and J lost 5, with 18 bases in between. CDR3 DNA: TGTGCCAGCACCTCGCCAGGGGTTGGGAACAATGAGCAGTTCTTC. It specifies CASTSPGVGNNEQFF.

The genes are TRBV7-2 and TRBJ2-5; unclear D gene. Trimming shortened V by 5 bases and J by 2 bases, and 12 bases separated the two germline ends. Looked up from germline, CDR1 is SGHTA and CDR2 is FQGNSA. This CDR3 region has 14 residues. CDR3 coding DNA: TGTGCCAGCAGCCAGATGAGAACTCAAGAGACCCAGTACTTC. It yields the protein CASSQMRTQETQYF. Variable domain in full (rest from reference TRBV7-2 and TRBJ2-5): GAGVSQSPSNKVTEKGKDVELRCDPISGHTALYWYRQSLGQGLEFLIYFQGNSAPDKSGLPSDRFSAERTGGSVSTLTIQRTQQEDSAVYLCASSQMRTQETQYFGPGTRLLVL.

The rearrangement joins TRBV5-1 to TRBJ2-7, with TRBD2 matching 8 bases. With 3 bases clipped from V and 3 bases from J, the junction kept 5 bases outside the gene matches. The CDR3 has 14 amino acids. CDR1 SGHRS and CDR2 YFSETQ come from the germline V gene. CDR3 DNA: TGCGCCAGCAGCTGGGGACTAGGAGGCTACGAGCAGTACTTC. Protein sequence: CASSWGLGGYEQYF.

The genes are TRBV7-6 and TRBJ2-3; 9 nucleotides match TRBD2. The V gene's germline CDR1 is SGHVS and CDR2 FNYEAQ. This CDR3 contains 17 residues. The V gene end was trimmed by 1 base and the J gene end by 4 bases; junction bases not matched to a gene: 9. The CDR3 DNA sequence: TGTGCCAGCAGCTTAGGCAGAGGGCGGGAGGGAGCAGATACGCAGTATTTT. This codes for CASSLGRGREGADTQYF.

J is TRBJ2-4 and V is TRBV7-9; D is possibly TRBD2 (6 bases). Germline CDR1 SEHNR, CDR2 FQNEAQ (reference sequence). The CDR3 extends over 14 amino acids. Trimming removed 1 base at V and 8 bases at J, with 12 bases between. The CDR3 DNA is TGTGCCAGCAGCTTAGTCCCCTGGAGGGACATTCAGTACTTC. Translating gives CASSLVPWRDIQYF.

The chain uses TRBV6-5 and TRBJ2-3; D is unclear. Germline V gene data show CDR1 as MNHEY and CDR2 as SVGAGI. V was trimmed by 6 bases and J by 4 bases, leaving 5 bases between them. This CDR3 contains 11 residues. The CDR3 region has the DNA TGTGCCAGCAGGGCAGCAGATACGCAGTATTTT. Translation: CASRAADTQYF.

The chain joins TRBV19 to TRBJ1-1; D call uncertain. Germline V gene data show CDR1 as LNHDA and CDR2 as SQIVND (reference sequence). This CDR3 is built from 12 residues. Trimming took 11 bases from V and 0 from J, leaving 10 bases between them. CDR3 sequence reads: CASEGMNTEAFF. In nucleotides, the CDR3 is TGTGCCTCAGAGGGTATGAACACTGAAGCTTTCTTT.

The chain combines TRBV5-5 with TRBJ1-3; no definite D call. This CDR3 is built from 12 residues. Germline V gene sequence: CDR1 SGHKS, CDR2 YYEKEE (reference sequence). Trimming removed 2 bases from V and 4 bases from J, with 4 bases in between. CDR3 residues: CASSLGGNTIYF. CDR3 coding DNA: TGTGCCAGCAGCTTAGGGGGAAACACCATATATTTT. Complete variable domain (other parts from reference TRBV5-5 and TRBJ1-3): DAGVTQSPTHLIKTRGQQVTLRCSPISGHKSVSWYQQVLGQGPQFIFQYYEKEERGRGNFPDRFSARQFPNYSSELNVNALLLGDSALYLCASSLGGNTIYFGEGSWLTVV.

About this clone itself: One end of the junction varies from germline; a read error may be responsible. The chain has TRBV18 and TRBJ1-1; 10 nucleotides align to TRBD1. The CDR3 is made up of 17 amino acids. CDR1 and CDR2 (germline): KGHSH, LQKENI. CDR3: CASSRGTGAPSITKAFF. The CDR3 region has the DNA TGTGCCAGCTCACGAGGGACAGGGGCCCCTTCCATCACTAAAGCTTTCTTT.

The chain recombines TRBV29-1 with TRBJ1-2, with no clear D. Germline CDR1 SQVTM, CDR2 ANQGSEA. Trimming pared 3 bases from V and 5 bases from J, leaving 16 bases between. The CDR3 contains 14 residues. The chain's CDR3 is CSVDEGGRKYGYTF. The DNA of the CDR3 is TGCAGCGTTGATGAAGGCGGGCGGAAATATGGCTACACCTTC.

The CDR3 nucleotides are TGTGCCAGCAGTTCCCTCAGGGGGACTGAAGCTTTCTTT. Amino acid sequence: CASSSLRGTEAFF. The rearrangement joins TRBV12-3 or TRBV12-4 to TRBJ1-1; 7 bases align to TRBD1. V dropped 4 bases and J dropped 5; count of bases not matched to a gene: 4. The CDR3 has 13 residues.

This chain joins TRBV24-1 and TRBJ2-1, with 10 bases fitting TRBD1. The CDR3 has 16 amino acids. Losses at the gene ends were 2 bases for V and 5 bases for J; bases not matched to a gene: 5. The germline CDR1 and CDR2 sequences are KGHDR and SFDVKD. The CDR3 spells CATSDYRDRGNNEQFF. The CDR3, as DNA: TGTGCCACCAGTGATTACCGGGACAGGGGTAACAATGAGCAGTTCTTC.

V usage is TRBV6-6 and J usage is TRBJ2-5; tentatively, D is TRBD1 (6 bases). The germline V gene encodes CDR1 MNHNY and CDR2 SVGAGI (reference sequence). This CDR3 contains 15 residues. V lost 6 bases, J lost 5 bases, and 19 bases lay in between. The CDR3 DNA reads as TGTGCCAGCAGAGACCAGGGGACCATGGGGGAGACCCAGTACTTC. Protein product: CASRDQGTMGETQYF.

This clone was recorded once. This chain links TRBV4-1 with TRBJ2-5, with no clear D. Germline loops: CDR1 MGHRA, CDR2 YSYEKL. The CDR3 is 14 residues long. V lost 1 base and J 2 bases, leaving 8 bases between the germline ends. In nucleotides, the CDR3 is TGCGCCAGCAGCCAAGTGAGAGGACAAGAGACCCAGTACTTC. Residues: CASSQVRGQETQYF.

The J gene is TRBJ2-1, the V gene TRBV11-3, with 8 bases fitting TRBD2. Losses at the gene ends were 2 bases for V and 4 bases for J; bases not matched to a gene: 4. The CDR3 runs to 15 residues. Germline V CDR1 and CDR2: SGHNT, YENEEA. CDR3 sequence reads: CASSLLAGSYNEQFF. The CDR3, as DNA: TGTGCCAGCAGCTTACTAGCGGGTTCGTACAATGAGCAGTTCTTC.

About this clone itself: Other DNA sequences in this specimen translate into the identical CDR3. This chain's CDR3 is CASSPGNTEAFF. The DNA of the CDR3 is TGTGCCAGCTCACCAGGGAACACTGAAGCTTTCTTT. V gene TRBV18 combines with J gene TRBJ1-1; D call uncertain. Germline lookup yields CDR1 KGHSH and CDR2 LQKENI. CDR3 length: 12 amino acids. V dropped 2 bases and J dropped 1 base, with 2 bases sitting between them.

V and J are TRBV4-1 and TRBJ2-5, with 9 bases fitting TRBD2. Germline V lookup: CDR1 MGHRA, CDR2 YSYEKL. This CDR3 comprises 15 residues. The ends lost 1 base at V and 5 bases at J; junction bases unmatched: 5. This CDR3 is CASSQASGVGETQYF. DNA for the CDR3: TGCGCCAGCAGCCAAGCTAGCGGGGTCGGGGAGACCCAGTACTTC.

The chain uses TRBV6-1 and TRBJ1-1; 7 bases are shared with TRBD1. The trim removed 1 base at V and 9 bases at J, leaving 11 bases unmatched. The CDR3 has 15 amino acids. Per the germline V gene, CDR1 is MNHNS and CDR2 is SASEGT. CDR3 nucleotide sequence: TGTGCCAGCAGTGAAGATGACCGACAGGGTAGAAAAGCTTTCTTT. Amino acid sequence: CASSEDDRQGRKAFF.

V and J are TRBV7-9 and TRBJ1-4, with unresolved D. The V gene's germline CDR1 is SEHNR and CDR2 FQNEAQ (reference sequence). This CDR3 is built from 16 residues. V shed 4 bases and J shed 0 bases, with 12 bases lying between them. The CDR3 is CASSYRQTSTNEKLFF. In nucleotides, the CDR3 is TGTGCCAGCAGCTATCGGCAGACCTCAACTAATGAAAAACTGTTTTTT. The entire variable domain, with the rest obtained from reference TRBV7-9 and TRBJ1-4, is as follows: DTGVSQNPRHKITKRGQNVTFRCDPISEHNRLYWYRQTLGQGPEFLTYFQNEAQLEKSRLLSDRFSAERPKGSFSTLEIQRTEQGDSAMYLCASSYRQTSTNEKLFFGSGTQLSVL.

This clone was seen only once. CDR3 sequence reads: CSVGGARRAETQYF. DNA of the CDR3: TGCAGCGTTGGCGGGGCCAGGAGGGCAGAGACCCAGTACTTC. This sequence joins TRBV29-1 and TRBJ2-5; D perhaps matches TRBD2 (6 bases). This CDR3 region has 14 residues. V dropped 4 bases and J dropped 4 bases, with 16 bases sitting between them. Germline V gene data show CDR1 as SQVTM and CDR2 as ANQGSEA. The variable domain in full, completed from reference TRBV29-1 and TRBJ2-5, reads SAVISQKPSRDICQRGTSLTIQCQVDSQVTMMFWYRQQPGQSLTLIATANQGSEATYESGFVIDKFPISRPNLTFSTLTVSNMSPEDSSIYLCSVGGARRAETQYFGPGTRLLVL.

The V gene is TRBV5-4, the J gene TRBJ2-1; TRBD2 is a possible D gene (5 bases). The CDR3 is 16 amino acids. Germline V gives CDR1 SGHNT, CDR2 YYREEE (reference sequence). V was cut by 0 bases and J by 3 bases, with 13 bases left in between. The CDR3 loop is CASSLGEGKFYNEQFF. For the CDR3, the DNA is TGTGCCAGCAGCTTGGGAGAGGGAAAGTTCTACAATGAGCAGTTCTTC.

The chain uses TRBV9 and TRBJ2-6, with 9 bases that match TRBD1. CDR1 SGDLS and CDR2 YYNGEE come from the germline V gene. Trimming at V came to 4 bases and at J to 2 bases, leaving 4 bases not matched to a gene. This CDR3 has 16 amino acids. CDR3 DNA sequence: TGTGCCAGCAGCACCCGGGACAGGGCTGGGGCCAACGTCCTGACTTTC. Translating it yields CASSTRDRAGANVLTF.

The chain carries TRBV11-2 and TRBJ1-1; the D gene is possibly TRBD1 (5 bases). CDR3 length equals 15 residues. CDR1 and CDR2 (germline): SGHAT, FQNNGV. V was shortened by 0 bases and J by 12 bases, with 20 bases between the two germline ends. The CDR3 spells CASSLEGRGRNATFF. In DNA, the CDR3 is TGTGCCAGCAGCTTAGAAGGGAGGGGACGGAACGCGACTTTCTTT.